The source of this T cell receptor (beta chain) is a study of blood T cells in healthy people across ages. General study results and limits: Across the age range, TCR beta diversity per million T cells fell in a roughly linear way. Researchers judged that diversity estimates from one million T cells fell short of true values.

To note about this clonotype: The antigen remains undetermined. An end of the junction differs from the germline gene, which may be a read error.

The germline V gene has CDR1 MNHEY and CDR2 SMNVEV (reference sequence). The CDR3 contains 13 residues. A sample-barcoded 5' primer and a J-beta primer mix were used in a second PCR of roughly 6 to 12 cycles. TCRdb ran MiXCR on the 5' RACE reads and lists one entry per CDR3 protein. The table shows around 1,000,000 distinct CDR3 sequences, with around 27% occurring only once. These data were likewise used in another study, on T cells of mothers and their children. That source notes: Reverse transcription into cDNA received all extracted RNA, at roughly 1.6 ug per 15 ul.

The source material was blood. This chain links TRBV27 with TRBJ1-2, with TRBD1 as a possible D gene (6 bases). This receptor was identified in a girl aged 2 to 10 in good health. CDR3 sequence reads: CASSFYGGYGCTF. The CDR3 DNA is TGTGCCAGCAGTTTTTACGGGGGCTATGGCTGCACCTTC.